This T cell receptor beta chain was found in a study of CD8+CD57+ T cells in acquired aplastic anemia. TCR beta VDJ and CDR3 were profiled, and genomic DNA was the template. TCRdb reprocessed the reads via MiXCR and lists one record per CDR3 protein. The table has 250,000 or so distinct CDR3 sequences, 45% to 50% seen once. In this sample, this clonotype turned up many times. Its antigen is currently unknown. Findings and limits, study-wide: The same twenty-nine CD8+ CDR3 sequences occurred in patients and in controls.

This CDR3 is built from 14 residues. CDR1 and CDR2 from the germline V gene are SGHRS and YFSETQ. Trimming took off 1 base at V and 1 base at J, with 8 bases between the two ends. Selection for sequencing was limited to patients who had shown CD8+CD57+ cell expansion by flow cytometry. The rearrangement joins TRBV5-1 to TRBJ1-1; D gene unclear. The material sequenced was sorted CD4+, CD8+, or CD8+CD57+ T cells (not recorded which) from PBMCs. This TCR was sampled from a human donor with aplastic anemia. CDR3 nucleotides: TGCGCCAGCAGCTTGATTTTTCGGAACACTGAAGCTTTCTTT. This gives the protein CASSLIFRNTEAFF.